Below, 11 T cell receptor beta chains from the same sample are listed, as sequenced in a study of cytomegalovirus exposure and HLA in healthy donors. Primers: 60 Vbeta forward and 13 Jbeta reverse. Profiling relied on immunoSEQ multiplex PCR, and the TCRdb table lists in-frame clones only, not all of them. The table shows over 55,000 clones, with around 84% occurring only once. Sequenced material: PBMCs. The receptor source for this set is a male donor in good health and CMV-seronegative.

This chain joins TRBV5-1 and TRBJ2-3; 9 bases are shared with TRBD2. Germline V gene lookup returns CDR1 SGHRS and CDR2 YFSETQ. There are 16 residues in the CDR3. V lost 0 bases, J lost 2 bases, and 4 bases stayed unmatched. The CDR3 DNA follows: TGCGCCAGCAGCTTGGGACTAGCGGCCAACACAGATACGCAGTATTTT. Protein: CASSLGLAANTDTQYF.

CDR3 amino acids: CASSESRQGTEAFF. In nucleotides, the CDR3 is TGTGCCAGCAGTGAATCCAGACAGGGTACTGAAGCTTTCTTT. The rearrangement uses TRBV25-1 and TRBJ1-1, with TRBD1 matching 7 bases. The CDR3 runs to 14 residues. Germline CDR1 is MGHDK and CDR2 is SYGVNS. V was pared by 1 base and J by 5 bases, with 4 bases of the junction left unmatched.

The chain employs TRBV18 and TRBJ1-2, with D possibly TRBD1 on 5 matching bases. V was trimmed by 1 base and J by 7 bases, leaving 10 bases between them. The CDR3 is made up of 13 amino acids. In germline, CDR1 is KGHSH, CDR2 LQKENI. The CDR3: CASSPQGQGGYTF. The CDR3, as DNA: TGTGCCAGCTCACCACAGGGCCAGGGTGGCTACACCTTC.

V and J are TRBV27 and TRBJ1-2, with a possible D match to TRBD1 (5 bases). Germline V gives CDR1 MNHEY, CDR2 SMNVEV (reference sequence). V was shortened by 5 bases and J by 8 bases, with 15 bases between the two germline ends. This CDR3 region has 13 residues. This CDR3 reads CASSALRETGYTF. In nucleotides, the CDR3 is TGTGCCAGCAGTGCTCTCAGGGAAACGGGCTACACCTTC.

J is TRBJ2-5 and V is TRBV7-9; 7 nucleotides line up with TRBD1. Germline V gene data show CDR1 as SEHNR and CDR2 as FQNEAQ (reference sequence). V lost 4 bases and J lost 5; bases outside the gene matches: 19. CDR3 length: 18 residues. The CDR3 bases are TGTGCCAGCAGCTCCGGGCTCCACAGGGGCCGAGGGGGCGAGACCCAGTACTTC. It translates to CASSSGLHRGRGGETQYF. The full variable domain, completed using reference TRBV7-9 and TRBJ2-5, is DTGVSQNPRHKITKRGQNVTFRCDPISEHNRLYWYRQTLGQGPEFLTYFQNEAQLEKSRLLSDRFSAERPKGSFSTLEIQRTEQGDSAMYLCASSSGLHRGRGGETQYFGPGTRLLVL.

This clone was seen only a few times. Here the CDR3 DNA reads TGTGCCAGCAGCGCCGAGGGCGGGACCTACAATGAGCAGTTCTTC. The encoded protein is CASSAEGGTYNEQFF. This sequence joins TRBV9 and TRBJ2-1, with D tentatively TRBD2 (6 bases). The CDR3 runs to 15 residues. Germline V gene lookup returns CDR1 SGDLS and CDR2 YYNGEE. Trimming took off 3 bases at V and 2 bases at J, with 12 bases between the two ends.

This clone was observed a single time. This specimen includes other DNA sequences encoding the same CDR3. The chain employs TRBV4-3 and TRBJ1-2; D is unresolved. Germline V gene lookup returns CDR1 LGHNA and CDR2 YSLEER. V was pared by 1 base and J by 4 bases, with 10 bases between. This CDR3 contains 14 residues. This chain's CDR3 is CASSQGVPAYGYTF. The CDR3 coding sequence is TGCGCCAGCAGCCAAGGCGTCCCCGCCTATGGCTACACCTTC.

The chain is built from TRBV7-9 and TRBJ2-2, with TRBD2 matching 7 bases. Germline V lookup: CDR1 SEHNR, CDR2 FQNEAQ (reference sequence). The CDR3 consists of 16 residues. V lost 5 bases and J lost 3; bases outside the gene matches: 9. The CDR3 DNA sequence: TGTGCCAGCAGCCCCTTAGCGGGTTCATACACCGGGGAGCTGTTTTTT. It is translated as CASSPLAGSYTGELFF.

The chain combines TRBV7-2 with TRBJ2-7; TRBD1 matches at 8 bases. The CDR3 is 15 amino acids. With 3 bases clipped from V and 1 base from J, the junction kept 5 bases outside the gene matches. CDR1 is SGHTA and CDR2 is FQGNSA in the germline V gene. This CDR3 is CASSLGTGSSYEQYF. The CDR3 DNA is TGTGCCAGCAGCTTGGGGACAGGTTCTTCCTACGAGCAGTACTTC.

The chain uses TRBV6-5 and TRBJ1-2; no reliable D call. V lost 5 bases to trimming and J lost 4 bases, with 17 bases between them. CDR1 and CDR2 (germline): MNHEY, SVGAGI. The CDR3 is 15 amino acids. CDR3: CASSTSGIDSYGYTF. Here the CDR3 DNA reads TGTGCCAGCAGTACGTCCGGGATAGACTCCTATGGCTACACCTTC.

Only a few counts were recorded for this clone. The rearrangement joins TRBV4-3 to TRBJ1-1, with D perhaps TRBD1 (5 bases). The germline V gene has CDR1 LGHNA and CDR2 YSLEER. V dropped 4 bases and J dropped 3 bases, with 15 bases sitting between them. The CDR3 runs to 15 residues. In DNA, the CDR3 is TGCGCCAGCAGCCTAGGCCGCGGCAGGGACACTGAAGCTTTCTTT. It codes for CASSLGRGRDTEAFF.